The next 20 T cell receptor beta chains were all read from a single sample in a study of shared clonotypes between healthy human individuals. Sequenced by immunoSEQ multiplex PCR; TCRdb stores in-frame clones only, minus some. The sample lists roughly 1,100,000 clones, 70% to 80% occurring once. The sequenced sample was memory CD4+ T cells sorted from blood. The subset here: CD45RA-negative fraction. All receptors derive from a man aged 18-30 years in good health.

This clone was found many times. The V call is TRBV9, the J call TRBJ2-7; 8 nucleotides agree with TRBD2. Germline CDR1 reads SGDLS; CDR2 reads YYNGEE. The junction had 10 bases not matched to a gene; V was cut back by 3 bases and J by 2 bases. The CDR3 has 16 amino acids. CDR3 coding DNA: TGTGCCAGCAGCGAGAGGGCGGCGGGAGGCACCTACGAGCAGTACTTC. This sequence encodes CASSERAAGGTYEQYF. Full variable domain (outside the CDR3, taken from reference TRBV9 and TRBJ2-7): DSGVTQTPKHLITATGQRVTLRCSPRSGDLSVYWYQQSLDQGLQFLIQYYNGEERAKGNILERFSAQQFPDLHSELNLSSLELGDSALYFCASSERAAGGTYEQYFGPGTRLTVT.

About this clone: This probably arose from a read error, given a far larger clone one base away. The chain uses TRBV7-9 and TRBJ1-2; D remains ambiguous. The CDR3 spans 16 residues. Germline values: CDR1 SEHNR, CDR2 FQNEAQ (reference sequence). CDR3 sequence: CASSLEIDSGGSGYIF. CDR3 DNA sequence: TGTGCCAGCAGCTTAGAAATTGATTCGGGAGGATCGGGCTACATCTTC. Full variable domain (missing parts from reference TRBV7-9 and TRBJ1-2): DTGVSQNPRHKITKRGQNVTFRCDPISEHNRLYWYRQTLGQGPEFLTYFQNEAQLEKSRLLSDRFSAERPKGSFSTLEIQRTEQGDSAMYLCASSLEIDSGGSGYIFGSGTRLTVV.

This clone occurred a few times. The V call is TRBV11-2, the J call TRBJ2-7, with 8 bases that match TRBD1. The CDR3 loop spans 14 amino acids. Per germline, CDR1 SGHAT and CDR2 FQNNGV. V lost 5 bases, J lost 3 bases, and 6 bases stayed unmatched. CDR3 sequence (DNA): TGTGCCAGCAGCAACGGACAGGGAAGCTACGAGCAGTACTTC. The encoded protein is CASSNGQGSYEQYF.

The chain carries TRBV15 and TRBJ1-2; TRBD1 matches at 8 bases. This CDR3 region has 17 residues. The junction had 16 bases not matched to a gene; V was cut back by 6 bases and J by 4 bases. Germline V lookup: CDR1 LNHNV, CDR2 YYDKDF (reference sequence). The CDR3 nucleotides read TGTGCCACCAGGGGGAGGGAAGGCCGGGACAGGACCTATGGCTACACCTTC. Translating gives CATRGREGRDRTYGYTF.

The chain carries TRBV7-8 and TRBJ2-7; D is undetermined. The germline V gene has CDR1 SGHVS and CDR2 FQNEAQ. With 1 base removed from V and 6 bases from J, the gap between germline ends came to 16 bases. The CDR3 sequence is 15 residues long. DNA for the CDR3: TGTGCCAGCAGCTTAGGGGTCGGCGCCGAGCGCGAGCAGTACTTC. It codes for CASSLGVGAEREQYF.

The chain links TRBV30 to TRBJ2-7; D gene unclear. The germline V gene has CDR1 GTSNPN and CDR2 SVGIG (reference sequence). The V end was cut by 0 bases, the J end by 5 bases, with 8 bases between. This CDR3 spans 12 amino acids. The CDR3 nucleotides are TGTGCCTGGAGTGTAAGTCTCCACGAGCAGTACTTC. It is translated as CAWSVSLHEQYF. Full variable domain (missing parts from reference TRBV30 and TRBJ2-7): SQTIHQWPATLVQPVGSPLSLECTVEGTSNPNLYWYRQAAGRGLQLLFYSVGIGQISSEVPQNLSASRPQDRQFILSSKKLLLSDSGFYLCAWSVSLHEQYFGPGTRLTVT.

This clone was detected only once. This chain links TRBV4-1 with TRBJ1-4; D unresolved. CDR3 size: 16 residues. Germline CDR1 MGHRA, CDR2 YSYEKL. Trimming pared 4 bases from V and 2 bases from J, leaving 14 bases between. Here the CDR3 reads CASSLLPRRTNEKLFF. The CDR3 region has the DNA TGCGCCAGCAGCCTCCTCCCCCGACGGACTAATGAAAAACTGTTTTTT.

The table lists this clone with many counts. The V gene is TRBV28, the J gene TRBJ1-6; no clear D. Germline loops: CDR1 MDHEN, CDR2 SYDVKM. The CDR3 is 14 amino acids. Between the trimmed V and J ends, which lost 2 bases and 8 bases, there was a span of 10 bases. The CDR3 DNA reads TGTGCCAGCAGTTTAGGGGTTTTCGATTCACCCCTCCACTTT. Its translation is CASSLGVFDSPLHF. Full variable domain (rest looked up from reference TRBV28 and TRBJ1-6): DVKVTQSSRYLVKRTGEKVFLECVQDMDHENMFWYRQDPGLGLRLIYFSYDVKMKEKGDIPEGYSVSREKKERFSLILESASTNQTSMYLCASSLGVFDSPLHFGNGTRLTVT.

The chain links TRBV6-1 to TRBJ1-2; 9 bases match TRBD1. The CDR3 extends over 14 amino acids. V shed 7 bases, J shed 8 bases, and the junction held 11 bases outside the gene matches. The V gene's germline CDR1 is MNHNS and CDR2 SASEGT. The CDR3 protein is CASTPGQGWGGYTF. The CDR3 bases are TGTGCCAGCACCCCGGGACAGGGTTGGGGCGGCTACACCTTC.

This clone was counted a single time. J is TRBJ1-1 and V is TRBV7-9; D is unclear. The ends were cut back, 3 bases at V and 1 base at J, with 9 bases in the middle. CDR1 SEHNR and CDR2 FQNEAQ come from the germline V gene (reference sequence). This CDR3 contains 14 residues. In DNA, the CDR3 is TGTGCCAGCAGCTTGTTTAGGTCGAACACTGAAGCTTTCTTT. It encodes CASSLFRSNTEAFF.

The rearrangement links TRBV7-8 to TRBJ1-2; D is uncertain. Germline lookup yields CDR1 SGHVS and CDR2 FQNEAQ. The CDR3 has 13 amino acids. Trimming pared 7 bases from V and 11 bases from J, leaving 20 bases between. The CDR3: CASTMDLSGRYTF. The CDR3 bases are TGTGCCAGCACCATGGACCTGTCGGGTAGATACACCTTC.

This chain uses TRBV18 with TRBJ2-1, with D unclear. V dropped 3 bases and J dropped 4 bases, with 10 bases sitting between them. Germline V gene sequence: CDR1 KGHSH, CDR2 LQKENI. This CDR3 has 14 amino acids. DNA of the CDR3: TGTGCCAGCTCACCTGAAGACTCTTACAATGAGCAGTTCTTC. As protein: CASSPEDSYNEQFF.

This chain connects TRBV7-9 to TRBJ2-1; D assignment may be TRBD1 or TRBD2 (5 bases each). V was pared by 10 bases and J by 12 bases, with 16 bases between. CDR3 length equals 11 residues. Germline CDR1 reads SEHNR; CDR2 reads FQNEAQ (reference sequence). CDR3 DNA sequence: TGTGCCACCCCAGGGTCCCGGGGGCAGTTCTTC. Translation gives CATPGSRGQFF.

V and J are TRBV5-1 and TRBJ1-2, with 12 bases lining up with TRBD1. Losses at the gene ends were 4 bases for V and 3 bases for J; bases not matched to a gene: 10. The CDR3 is 17 amino acids. Germline CDR1 SGHRS, CDR2 YFSETQ. CDR3: CASSPGTGGEVYYGYTF. CDR3 bases: TGCGCCAGCAGCCCCGGGACAGGGGGCGAGGTGTACTATGGCTACACCTTC. The entire variable domain, with the rest obtained from reference TRBV5-1 and TRBJ1-2, is as follows: KAGVTQTPRYLIKTRGQQVTLSCSPISGHRSVSWYQQTPGQGLQFLFEYFSETQRNKGNFPGRFSGRQFSNSRSEMNVSTLELGDSALYLCASSPGTGGEVYYGYTFGSGTRLTVV.

This clone was detected only a few times. This chain connects TRBV30 to TRBJ1-2, with unresolved D. Germline loops: CDR1 GTSNPN, CDR2 SVGIG (reference sequence). The ends were cut back, 0 bases at V and 5 bases at J, with 13 bases in the middle. The CDR3 has 14 amino acids. CDR3 sequence: CAWSVSGNTYGYTF. The CDR3 DNA is TGTGCCTGGAGTGTGAGCGGAAACACTTATGGCTACACCTTC.

The chain links TRBV5-1 to TRBJ2-1, with 12 bases that match TRBD2. This CDR3 comprises 16 residues. V gave up 4 bases and J gave up 6 bases; unmatched junction bases: 8. Germline V gives CDR1 SGHRS, CDR2 YFSETQ. The CDR3 loop is CASSPTSSGRANEQFF. Here the CDR3 DNA reads TGCGCCAGCAGCCCAACCTCTAGCGGGAGGGCCAATGAGCAGTTCTTC.

This clone was recorded a few times. The chain links TRBV7-6 to TRBJ2-5; TRBD1 matches 9 bases. The CDR3 has 15 residues. Germline assignment: CDR1 SGHVS and CDR2 FNYEAQ. The J segment lost 5 bases and the V segment lost 5 bases, leaving 9 bases of the junction unmatched. This CDR3 is CASSRRTGATETQYF. The CDR3 bases are TGTGCCAGCAGCCGAAGGACAGGGGCTACGGAGACCCAGTACTTC.

The V gene is TRBV13, the J gene TRBJ2-5; 9 bases map to TRBD2. This CDR3 contains 17 residues. V shed 5 bases, J shed 2 bases, and the junction held 12 bases outside the gene matches. Germline V gives CDR1 PRHDT, CDR2 FYEKMQ (reference sequence). Here the CDR3 reads CASSPPPSGDDQETQYF. The CDR3 DNA reads as TGTGCCAGCAGCCCGCCCCCTAGCGGGGATGATCAAGAGACCCAGTACTTC.

The chain is built from TRBV27 and TRBJ2-7, with D perhaps TRBD2 (5 bases). The V end lost 8 bases, the J end lost 5 bases, and 10 bases lay between the germline ends. Per the germline V gene, CDR1 is MNHEY and CDR2 is SMNVEV (reference sequence). CDR3 length equals 11 residues. For the CDR3, the DNA is TGTGCCAGCGTCGGGGTTAACGAGCAGTACTTC. Translation gives CASVGVNEQYF.

Written as DNA, the CDR3 is TGTGCCAGCAGTTACTCGAGGACAGCCTACGAGCAGTACTTC. This encodes CASSYSRTAYEQYF. The V gene is TRBV6-5, the J gene TRBJ2-7; D is possibly TRBD1 (6 bases). The V gene's germline CDR1 is MNHEY and CDR2 SVGAGI. This CDR3 has 14 amino acids. V lost 0 bases to trimming and J lost 2 bases, with 8 bases between them.